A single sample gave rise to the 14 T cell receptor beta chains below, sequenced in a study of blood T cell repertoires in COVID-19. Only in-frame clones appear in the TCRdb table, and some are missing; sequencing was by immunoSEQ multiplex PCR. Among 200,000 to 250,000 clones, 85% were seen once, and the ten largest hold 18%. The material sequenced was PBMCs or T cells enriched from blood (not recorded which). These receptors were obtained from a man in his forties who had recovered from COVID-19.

The CDR3 DNA reads as TGTGCCACCAGAGTGGGAGGAGGCGGCACAGATACGCAGTATTTT. Translation gives CATRVGGGGTDTQYF. J is TRBJ2-3 and V is TRBV15; TRBD2 might be the D (6 bases). The CDR3 totals 15 residues. CDR1 is LNHNV and CDR2 is YYDKDF in the germline V gene (reference sequence). The V and J ends lost 6 bases and 1 base respectively, with 14 bases between them.

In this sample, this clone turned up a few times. The CDR3 region is CASSPLGGETQYF. In DNA, the CDR3 is TGCGCCAGCAGCCCTCTAGGCGGGGAGACCCAGTACTTC. V gene TRBV4-1 combines with J gene TRBJ2-5; TRBD2 might be the D (5 bases). The CDR3 is 13 residues long. Germline V gene lookup returns CDR1 MGHRA and CDR2 YSYEKL. Trimming pared 4 bases from V and 5 bases from J, leaving 11 bases between.

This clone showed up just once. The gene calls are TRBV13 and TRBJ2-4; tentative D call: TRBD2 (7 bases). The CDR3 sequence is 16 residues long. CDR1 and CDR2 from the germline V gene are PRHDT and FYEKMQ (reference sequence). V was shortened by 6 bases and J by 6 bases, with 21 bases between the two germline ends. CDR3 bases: TGTGCCAGCAGACAGGGAAGGGGGGGATACAGAAACATTCAGTACTTC. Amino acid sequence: CASRQGRGGYRNIQYF.

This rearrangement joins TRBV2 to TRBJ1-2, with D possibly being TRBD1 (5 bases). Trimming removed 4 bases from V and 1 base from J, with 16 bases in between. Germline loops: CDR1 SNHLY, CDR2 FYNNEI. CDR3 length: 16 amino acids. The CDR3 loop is CASSASRTFINYGYTF. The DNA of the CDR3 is TGTGCCAGCAGTGCATCCCGGACATTTATTAACTATGGCTACACCTTC.

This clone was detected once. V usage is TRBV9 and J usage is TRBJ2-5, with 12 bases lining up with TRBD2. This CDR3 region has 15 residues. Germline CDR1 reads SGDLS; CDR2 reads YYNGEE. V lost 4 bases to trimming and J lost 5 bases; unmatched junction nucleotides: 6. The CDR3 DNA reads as TGTGCCAGCAGCCAGACTAGCGGGAGCCGGGAGACCCAGTACTTC. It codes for CASSQTSGSRETQYF.

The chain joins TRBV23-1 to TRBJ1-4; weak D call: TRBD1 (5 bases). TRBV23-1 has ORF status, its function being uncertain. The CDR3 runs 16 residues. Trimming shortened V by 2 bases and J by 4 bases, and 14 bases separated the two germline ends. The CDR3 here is CASSQVPDIYNEKLFF. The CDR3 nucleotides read TGCGCCAGCAGTCAAGTCCCGGACATCTATAATGAAAAACTGTTTTTT.

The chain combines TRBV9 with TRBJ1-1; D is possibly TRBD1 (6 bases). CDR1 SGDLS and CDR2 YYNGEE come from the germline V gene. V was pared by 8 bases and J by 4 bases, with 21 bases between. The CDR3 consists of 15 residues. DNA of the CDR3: TGTGCCAGTTCGCCCGGGGGGCTGGACCGCACTGAAGCTTTCTTT. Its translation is CASSPGGLDRTEAFF.

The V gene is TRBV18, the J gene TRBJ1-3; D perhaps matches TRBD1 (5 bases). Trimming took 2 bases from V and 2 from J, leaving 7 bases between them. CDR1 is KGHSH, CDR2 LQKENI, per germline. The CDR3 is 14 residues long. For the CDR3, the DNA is TGTGCCAGCTCACCAGGGGCTACTGGAAACACCATATATTTT. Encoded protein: CASSPGATGNTIYF.

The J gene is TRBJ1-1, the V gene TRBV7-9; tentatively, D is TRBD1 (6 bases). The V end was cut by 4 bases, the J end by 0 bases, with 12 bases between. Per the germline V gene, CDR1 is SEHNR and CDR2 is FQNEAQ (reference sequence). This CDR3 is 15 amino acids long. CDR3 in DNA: TGTGCCAGCAGCTCCGACAGGACCCTGAACACTGAAGCTTTCTTT. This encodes CASSSDRTLNTEAFF. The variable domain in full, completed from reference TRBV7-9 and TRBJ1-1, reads DTGVSQNPRHKITKRGQNVTFRCDPISEHNRLYWYRQTLGQGPEFLTYFQNEAQLEKSRLLSDRFSAERPKGSFSTLEIQRTEQGDSAMYLCASSSDRTLNTEAFFGQGTRLTVV.

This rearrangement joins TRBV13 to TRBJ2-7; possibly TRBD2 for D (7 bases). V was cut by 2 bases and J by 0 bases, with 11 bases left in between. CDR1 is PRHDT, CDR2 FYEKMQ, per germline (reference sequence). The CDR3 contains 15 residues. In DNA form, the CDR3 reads TGTGCCAGCAGCTTACGGGGAGGGGGCTCCTACGAGCAGTACTTC. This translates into CASSLRGGGSYEQYF.

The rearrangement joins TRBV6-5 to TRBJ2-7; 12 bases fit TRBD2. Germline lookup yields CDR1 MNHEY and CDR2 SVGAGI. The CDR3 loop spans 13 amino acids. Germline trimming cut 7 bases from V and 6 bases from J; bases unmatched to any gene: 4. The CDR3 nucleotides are TGTGCCAGCACCAAGGGACTAGCGGGCGAGCAGTACTTC. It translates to CASTKGLAGEQYF.

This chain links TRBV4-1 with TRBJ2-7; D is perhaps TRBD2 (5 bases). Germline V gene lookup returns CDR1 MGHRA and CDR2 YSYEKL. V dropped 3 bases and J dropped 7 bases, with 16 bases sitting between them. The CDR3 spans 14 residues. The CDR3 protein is CASSHQQDYREQYF. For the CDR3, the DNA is TGCGCCAGCAGCCACCAACAAGACTATCGGGAGCAGTACTTC.

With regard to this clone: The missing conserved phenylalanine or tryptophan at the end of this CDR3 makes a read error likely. The DNA of the CDR3 is TGTGCCAGCAGCTACCGTGCGAGTGGACAGGGGTATGGCTACACCCTC. Protein product: CASSYRASGQGYGYTL. The chain links TRBV5-4 to TRBJ1-2; TRBD1 agrees at 9 bases. The CDR3 has 16 residues. CDR1 is SGHNT, CDR2 YYREEE, per germline (reference sequence). After removal of 3 bases from V and 5 bases from J, the junction contained 11 bases not matched to a gene.

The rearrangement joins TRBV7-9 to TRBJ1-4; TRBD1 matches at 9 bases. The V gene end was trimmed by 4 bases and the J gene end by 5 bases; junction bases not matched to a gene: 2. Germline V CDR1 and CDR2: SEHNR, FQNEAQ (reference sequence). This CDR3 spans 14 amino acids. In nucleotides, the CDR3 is TGTGCCAGCAGCTCCGGGACAGGGAATGAAAAACTGTTTTTT. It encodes CASSSGTGNEKLFF.